These T cell receptor beta chains were read from a single sample in a study of PD-L1 blockade in urothelial cancer. Measured with immunoSEQ multiplex PCR; TCRdb has only the in-frame clones, and not every one. The sample holds 55,000 to 75,000 clones, about 81% seen once. The input for sequencing was PBMCs, taken around atezolizumab (anti-PD-L1) treatment. The receptors come from a man aged 65 to 79 with urothelial cancer. Both conserved end residues are part of each CDR3. Fields, in order: CDR3 DNA, CDR3 protein, D gene, J gene, V gene, clone size. A D gene is named only where the DNA matches it firmly. The listing skips clone size in some rows; elsewhere it reads once, few, many or a size class.

CDR3 DNA: TGTGCCAGCAGCTTAGCGCTAGCGGGAGACAATGAGCAGTTCTTC; CDR3 protein: CASSLALAGDNEQFF; D gene: TRBD2; J gene: TRBJ2-1; V gene: TRBV7-9; clone size: .
CDR3 DNA: TGTGCCAGCAGTTTAGGGAGGGGCGGCACTGAAGCTTTCTTT; CDR3 protein: CASSLGRGGTEAFF; D gene: .; J gene: TRBJ1-1; V gene: TRBV28; clone size: .
CDR3 DNA: TGTGCCACCAGCAGAGATATGGCGGGACCAGAGGGCTACACCTTC; CDR3 protein: CATSRDMAGPEGYTF; D gene: .; J gene: TRBJ1-2; V gene: TRBV15; clone size: .
CDR3 DNA: TGCGCCAGCAGCTTATCCGGGACAGGGGAGACCGGGGAGCTGTTTTTT; CDR3 protein: CASSLSGTGETGELFF; D gene: TRBD1; J gene: TRBJ2-2; V gene: TRBV5-1; clone size: .
CDR3 DNA: TGTGCCACCAGCAGAGAAGCGGGAGACAGGGTCAATGAGCAGTTCTTC; CDR3 protein: CATSREAGDRVNEQFF; D gene: .; J gene: TRBJ2-1; V gene: TRBV15; clone size: many
CDR3 DNA: TGTGCCAGTAGTACACCAGGACCCGGGATGGGCTCTGGAAACACCATATATTTT; CDR3 protein: CASSTPGPGMGSGNTIYF; D gene: .; J gene: TRBJ1-3; V gene: TRBV19; clone size: .
CDR3 DNA: TGTGCCAGCAGTCACCCCTCGGAGCGGGTTAGCACAGATACGCAGTATTTT; CDR3 protein: CASSHPSERVSTDTQYF; D gene: .; J gene: TRBJ2-3; V gene: TRBV11-3; clone size: .
CDR3 DNA: TGTGCCACCAGCGTCCGACGGGTGAACACTGAAGCTTTCTTT; CDR3 protein: CATSVRRVNTEAFF; D gene: .; J gene: TRBJ1-1; V gene: TRBV15; clone size: .
CDR3 DNA: TGTGCCAGCAGTTACCGCCGACAGCTTAGCTACGAGCAGTACTTC; CDR3 protein: CASSYRRQLSYEQYF; D gene: .; J gene: TRBJ2-7; V gene: TRBV6-5; clone size: .
CDR3 DNA: TGTGCCAGCAACCCCGGGACAGGGCCCTACGAGCAGTACTTC; CDR3 protein: CASNPGTGPYEQYF; D gene: TRBD1; J gene: TRBJ2-7; V gene: TRBV6-1; clone size: .
CDR3 DNA: TGTGCCACCAGCAGAGATAGGCAGGTCTACATGAACACTGAAGCTTTCTTT; CDR3 protein: CATSRDRQVYMNTEAFF; D gene: .; J gene: TRBJ1-1; V gene: TRBV15; clone size: .
CDR3 DNA: TGCGCCAGCAGCCACCGCCGGACTAGCGGGACCCTCCATGAGCAGTTCTTC; CDR3 protein: CASSHRRTSGTLHEQFF; D gene: TRBD2; J gene: TRBJ2-1; V gene: TRBV4-3; clone size: .
CDR3 DNA: TGTGCCAGCAGCTTGGAGGTCGAGCAGTTCTTC; CDR3 protein: CASSLEVEQFF; D gene: .; J gene: TRBJ2-1; V gene: TRBV11-3; clone size: .
CDR3 DNA: TGTGCCAGCAGTTCCCTGGGGGGGATGGCGTCTGGGGCCAACGTCCTGACTTTC; CDR3 protein: CASSSLGGMASGANVLTF; D gene: TRBD2; J gene: TRBJ2-6; V gene: TRBV28; clone size: .
CDR3 DNA: TGTGCCAGCAGCCCTACTGCTCTAGCGGGAGGTCCCTACGAGCAGTACTTC; CDR3 protein: CASSPTALAGGPYEQYF; D gene: TRBD2; J gene: TRBJ2-7; V gene: TRBV7-2; clone size: .
CDR3 DNA: TGTGCCAGCGGGACCCTAGCGGGAGTGTCCTACAATGAGCAGTTCTTC; CDR3 protein: CASGTLAGVSYNEQFF; D gene: TRBD2; J gene: TRBJ2-1; V gene: TRBV7-9; clone size: .